The clone carrying this T cell receptor beta chain was found a few times. The antigen remains unidentified. The V gene's germline CDR1 is SGHVS and CDR2 FNYEAQ. Trimming at V came to 1 base and at J to 5 bases, leaving 13 bases not matched to a gene. This CDR3 has 17 residues. The data belong to a study of T cells in Graves' hyperthyroidism and ophthalmopathy. Graves' hyperthyroidism is called stable when ophthalmopathy does not progress within 18 months. Diagnostic assessment was based on clinical symptoms, serum thyroxine and TRAb, thyroid ultrasound and orbital computed tomography. Amplification of TCR beta CDR3 regions was performed using RNA transcripts as template. Primed by the HTBI set, a first-round RT-PCR was run on the TCR CDR3. TCRdb reprocessed the multiplex PCR reads via MiXCR and lists one record per CDR3 protein. Of about 360,000 distinct CDR3 sequences listed, less than 15% are singletons.

Study-wide results and caveats: In blood, most of the thyroid clonotypes expanded above 0.001 were also present.

The sequencing sample was made of blood. J is TRBJ2-5 and V is TRBV7-6, with TRBD2 identical over 7 bases. The clonotype was recovered from a woman between 18 and 29 years old with Graves' hyperthyroidism. Written as DNA, the CDR3 is TGTGCCAGCAGCTTAGGACCATCGACTAGCCTCTATGAGACCCAGTACTTC. Its translation: CASSLGPSTSLYETQYF.